Included here is one TCR beta chain sequence, with context. Its antigen is undetermined. The naive CD8 fraction comprised CD45RO-negative cells positively selected for CCR7 and excluded terminally differentiated effector memory CD45RA+ cells. It was across several immunoSEQ plates that each subset's genomic DNA was evenly split. Measured with immunoSEQ multiplex PCR; TCRdb has only the in-frame clones, and not every one. The sample has 2 million to 2.5 million clones, approximately 94% seen once. This record belongs to a study of shared clonotypes between healthy human individuals. Notes on the study in general: Naive subsets, compared against memory subsets, generally had larger estimated richness values.

The ends were cut back, 0 bases at V and 4 bases at J, with 32 bases in the middle. The germline CDR1 and CDR2 sequences are SGDLS and YYNGEE. The CDR3 consists of 23 residues. The TCR comes from a man younger than 30 in good health. Some clones in this sample may be carry-over from other donors' samples. Sequenced: naive CD8+ T cells from PBMCs. The chain is built from TRBV9 and TRBJ2-6; D could derive from TRBD1 or TRBD2 (5 bases each). CDR3 sequence reads: CASSVATRAVQGTSHLGANVLTF. The CDR3 region has the DNA TGTGCCAGCAGCGTAGCTACGAGGGCGGTGCAGGGCACATCCCATTTAGGGGCCAACGTCCTGACTTTC.